This is a list of T cell receptor beta chains from one sample in a study of cytomegalovirus exposure and HLA in healthy donors. Data came from immunoSEQ multiplex PCR; TCRdb stores just in-frame clones and leaves some out. The table lists 70,000 or so clones, with roughly 0.8% in the top ten. Sequencing was performed on PBMCs. The receptors originated from a boy younger than 18 in good health and CMV-seronegative. The CDR3 runs from the conserved cysteine through the conserved F or W. The order of the fields is D gene, V gene, J gene, CDR3 protein, CDR3 DNA. A D gene is named only where the DNA matches it firmly.

d_gene: NA; v_gene: TRBV5-4; j_gene: TRBJ2-6; CDR3aa: CASSPDGAVGGANVLTF; CDR3nt: TGTGCCAGCAGCCCGGATGGGGCTGTGGGTGGGGCCAACGTCCTGACTTTC
d_gene: TRBD2; v_gene: TRBV30; j_gene: TRBJ2-7; CDR3aa: CAWSESGGPSYEQYF; CDR3nt: TGTGCCTGGAGTGAGAGCGGGGGGCCGTCCTACGAGCAGTACTTC
d_gene: NA; v_gene: TRBV6-6; j_gene: TRBJ1-2; CDR3aa: CASSLERVINYGYTF; CDR3nt: TGTGCCAGCAGCCTCGAGAGGGTCATAAACTATGGCTACACCTTC
d_gene: NA; v_gene: TRBV25-1; j_gene: TRBJ2-7; CDR3aa: CASSELQGGRYEQYF; CDR3nt: TGTGCCAGCAGTGAACTTCAAGGGGGAAGGTACGAGCAGTACTTC
d_gene: NA; v_gene: TRBV20-1; j_gene: TRBJ1-2; CDR3aa: CSARGGYGYTF; CDR3nt: TGCAGTGCGAGGGGAGGATATGGCTACACCTTC
d_gene: NA; v_gene: TRBV4-3; j_gene: TRBJ1-5; CDR3aa: CASSQDLGGDQPQHF; CDR3nt: TGCGCCAGCAGCCAAGATCTCGGGGGAGATCAGCCCCAGCATTTT
d_gene: NA; v_gene: TRBV7-9; j_gene: TRBJ1-1; CDR3aa: CASSILNTEAFF; CDR3nt: TGTGCCAGCAGCATATTGAACACTGAAGCTTTCTTT
d_gene: NA; v_gene: TRBV2; j_gene: TRBJ1-5; CDR3aa: CASPERQASNQPQHF; CDR3nt: TGTGCCAGCCCCGAAAGACAGGCTAGCAATCAGCCCCAGCATTTT
d_gene: NA; v_gene: TRBV4-2; j_gene: TRBJ1-2; CDR3aa: CASSQARDEVGGYTF; CDR3nt: TGTGCCAGCAGCCAAGCCAGGGATGAAGTGGGTGGCTACACCTTC
d_gene: NA; v_gene: TRBV4-1; j_gene: TRBJ1-2; CDR3aa: CASSQDRGRGYTF; CDR3nt: TGCGCCAGCAGCCAAGACAGGGGACGAGGCTACACCTTC
d_gene: NA; v_gene: TRBV9; j_gene: TRBJ2-2; CDR3aa: CASSVVQGNTGELFF; CDR3nt: TGTGCCAGCAGCGTCGTGCAGGGGAACACCGGGGAGCTGTTTTTT
d_gene: NA; v_gene: TRBV7-2; j_gene: TRBJ2-1; CDR3aa: CASSLVGGLGYNEQFF; CDR3nt: TGTGCCAGCAGCTTAGTCGGAGGACTGGGTTACAATGAGCAGTTCTTC
d_gene: TRBD1; v_gene: TRBV29-1; j_gene: TRBJ2-1; CDR3aa: CSFSDRAPDNEQFF; CDR3nt: TGCAGTTTTTCTGACAGGGCCCCCGACAATGAGCAGTTCTTC
d_gene: TRBD2; v_gene: TRBV5-6; j_gene: TRBJ2-7; CDR3aa: CASSLGLAGGPYEQYF; CDR3nt: TGTGCCAGCAGCTTAGGACTAGCGGGAGGCCCCTACGAGCAGTACTTC
d_gene: TRBD2; v_gene: TRBV2; j_gene: TRBJ2-1; CDR3aa: CASGGTRSYNEQFF; CDR3nt: TGTGCCAGCGGTGGGACTAGGTCCTACAATGAGCAGTTCTTC
d_gene: TRBD2; v_gene: TRBV5-1; j_gene: TRBJ2-1; CDR3aa: CASRRTSPVEYNEQFF; CDR3nt: TGCGCCAGCAGACGGACTAGCCCAGTTGAATACAATGAGCAGTTCTTC
d_gene: TRBD1; v_gene: TRBV7-9; j_gene: TRBJ1-4; CDR3aa: CASSRYGQGSNEKLFF; CDR3nt: TGTGCCAGCAGCCGGTACGGACAGGGGAGTAATGAAAAACTGTTTTTT
d_gene: TRBD2; v_gene: TRBV5-1; j_gene: TRBJ2-4; CDR3aa: CASSLGASGGENIQYF; CDR3nt: TGCGCCAGCAGCTTGGGGGCTAGCGGGGGGGAGAACATTCAGTACTTC
d_gene: TRBD1; v_gene: TRBV5-1; j_gene: TRBJ2-3; CDR3aa: CANSSSRQGSSTDTQYF; CDR3nt: TGCGCCAACAGCTCGAGCCGACAGGGTTCTAGCACAGATACGCAGTATTTT
d_gene: TRBD1; v_gene: TRBV10-1; j_gene: TRBJ2-1; CDR3aa: CASSTGTGSYNEQFF; CDR3nt: TGCGCCAGCAGTACCGGGACAGGCTCCTACAATGAGCAGTTCTTC
d_gene: NA; v_gene: TRBV25-1; j_gene: TRBJ2-1; CDR3aa: CASSLRAPRDLDNEQFF; CDR3nt: TGTGCCAGCAGTCTACGAGCTCCACGAGATCTCGACAATGAGCAGTTCTTC
d_gene: NA; v_gene: TRBV7-6; j_gene: TRBJ1-5; CDR3aa: CASSSRSPGRGTLSNQPQHF; CDR3nt: TGTGCCAGCAGCTCTCGATCCCCGGGACGGGGGACGCTAAGCAATCAGCCCCAGCATTTT
d_gene: NA; v_gene: TRBV27; j_gene: TRBJ2-7; CDR3aa: CASSLTGQEQYF; CDR3nt: TGTGCCAGCAGTTTGACCGGACAGGAGCAGTACTTC
d_gene: NA; v_gene: TRBV6-1; j_gene: TRBJ1-5; CDR3aa: CASSDGQNYQPQHF; CDR3nt: TGTGCCAGCAGTGATGGACAGAACTATCAGCCCCAGCATTTT
d_gene: TRBD1; v_gene: TRBV6-1; j_gene: TRBJ2-4; CDR3aa: CASVPGQPVNIQYF; CDR3nt: TGTGCCAGCGTTCCGGGACAGCCAGTTAACATTCAGTACTTC
d_gene: TRBD2; v_gene: TRBV19; j_gene: TRBJ2-7; CDR3aa: CAKPGTSGFYEQYF; CDR3nt: TGTGCCAAGCCCGGGACTAGCGGTTTCTACGAGCAGTACTTC
d_gene: TRBD1; v_gene: TRBV9; j_gene: TRBJ1-1; CDR3aa: CASSSDRGSNTEAFF; CDR3nt: TGTGCCAGCAGCTCTGACAGGGGCTCGAACACTGAAGCTTTCTTT
d_gene: NA; v_gene: TRBV7-9; j_gene: TRBJ2-3; CDR3aa: CASSLITGALADTQYF; CDR3nt: TGTGCCAGCAGCTTAATTACGGGAGCATTGGCAGATACGCAGTATTTT
d_gene: TRBD1; v_gene: TRBV7-9; j_gene: TRBJ1-1; CDR3aa: CASSEGQGGYEAFF; CDR3nt: TGTGCCAGCAGCGAGGGACAGGGGGGATATGAAGCTTTCTTT
d_gene: NA; v_gene: TRBV4-1; j_gene: TRBJ1-2; CDR3aa: CASSVLETVYYGYTF; CDR3nt: TGCGCCAGCAGCGTATTAGAGACAGTCTACTATGGCTACACCTTC
d_gene: TRBD1; v_gene: TRBV6-6; j_gene: TRBJ1-5; CDR3aa: CASDLGQGLSQPQHF; CDR3nt: TGTGCCAGCGACCTAGGACAGGGCCTGAGCCAGCCCCAGCATTTT
d_gene: NA; v_gene: TRBV18; j_gene: TRBJ2-7; CDR3aa: CASSMDRASYEQYF; CDR3nt: TGTGCCAGCTCCATGGACAGAGCATCTTACGAGCAGTACTTC
d_gene: TRBD2; v_gene: TRBV28; j_gene: TRBJ2-1; CDR3aa: CASTSRLAGKNEQFF; CDR3nt: TGTGCCAGCACTTCTCGGCTAGCGGGGAAAAATGAGCAGTTCTTC
d_gene: TRBD2; v_gene: TRBV10-3; j_gene: TRBJ2-2; CDR3aa: CAISGLAVNTGELFF; CDR3nt: TGTGCCATCAGCGGACTAGCGGTAAACACCGGGGAGCTGTTTTTT
d_gene: NA; v_gene: TRBV18; j_gene: TRBJ2-7; CDR3aa: CASSPPVPNYEQYF; CDR3nt: TGTGCCAGCTCGCCTCCGGTCCCGAACTACGAGCAGTACTTC
d_gene: NA; v_gene: TRBV6-1; j_gene: TRBJ2-7; CDR3aa: CASREARSSYEQYF; CDR3nt: TGTGCCAGCAGGGAGGCTAGGAGCTCCTACGAGCAGTACTTC
d_gene: NA; v_gene: TRBV13; j_gene: TRBJ1-1; CDR3aa: CASSLQGIVAEAFF; CDR3nt: TGTGCCAGCAGCTTACAGGGGATTGTGGCTGAAGCTTTCTTT
d_gene: NA; v_gene: TRBV19; j_gene: TRBJ2-1; CDR3aa: CASSSSGSGYNEQFF; CDR3nt: TGTGCCAGTAGTAGTAGTGGGAGCGGCTACAATGAGCAGTTCTTC
d_gene: NA; v_gene: TRBV6-5; j_gene: TRBJ1-1; CDR3aa: CASSYLYGVNTEAFF; CDR3nt: TGTGCCAGCAGTTACCTCTACGGGGTGAACACTGAAGCTTTCTTT
d_gene: NA; v_gene: TRBV19; j_gene: TRBJ2-7; CDR3aa: CASSLPGDSYEQYF; CDR3nt: TGTGCCAGTAGTCTCCCGGGTGACTCCTACGAGCAGTACTTC
d_gene: NA; v_gene: TRBV18; j_gene: TRBJ1-5; CDR3aa: CASSPAGDYQPQHF; CDR3nt: TGTGCCAGCTCACCAGCCGGTGATTATCAGCCCCAGCATTTT